Each of the 30 T cell receptor beta chains below was sequenced from the same sample in a study of somatic mutations in cytotoxic T cells in rheumatoid arthritis. Some clones are missing from TCRdb's copy, which holds only in-frame ones; the method was immunoSEQ multiplex PCR. The profile shows some 21,000 clones, approximately 80% of them singletons. What was sequenced was CD8+ T cells sorted from blood. The receptor source for this set is an adult with rheumatoid arthritis.

The V call is TRBV29-1, the J call TRBJ2-3, with D possibly TRBD1 on 6 matching bases. V gave up 1 base and J gave up 1 base, with 12 bases separating them. Germline values: CDR1 SQVTM, CDR2 ANQGSEA. The CDR3 loop spans 15 amino acids. This chain's CDR3 is CSVEVAGTRTDTQYF. For the CDR3, the DNA is TGCAGCGTTGAAGTAGCCGGGACACGCACAGATACGCAGTATTTT.

The genes are TRBV19 and TRBJ2-5; D possibly corresponds to TRBD2 (5 bases). Germline V gene sequence: CDR1 LNHDA, CDR2 SQIVND (reference sequence). The CDR3 is 13 amino acids. Between the trimmed V and J ends, which lost 3 bases and 3 bases, there was a span of 8 bases. CDR3 in amino acids: CASSIDGEETQYF. The CDR3 DNA follows: TGTGCCAGTAGTATCGACGGGGAAGAGACCCAGTACTTC.

This rearrangement joins TRBV10-3 to TRBJ2-7; 9 bases align to TRBD1. This CDR3 has 14 amino acids. Germline V CDR1 and CDR2: ENHRY, SYGVKD. J was trimmed by 4 bases and V by 3 bases; bases with no gene match: 4. Here the CDR3 DNA reads TGTGCCATCAGTGACCCGGGACAGGGATACGAGCAGTACTTC. Translated, it gives CAISDPGQGYEQYF.

The J gene is TRBJ2-1, the V gene TRBV6-6, with 13 nucleotides matching TRBD2. The CDR3 runs to 16 residues. With 5 bases clipped from V and 4 bases from J, the junction kept 5 bases outside the gene matches. Germline CDR1 MNHNY, CDR2 SVGAGI (reference sequence). The CDR3 sequence: CASSPTSGGLYNEQFF. In DNA form, the CDR3 reads TGTGCCAGCAGTCCGACTAGCGGGGGGCTTTACAATGAGCAGTTCTTC.

This CDR3 reads CASSLVAGAYNEQFF. The CDR3 DNA reads TGTGCCAGCAGCTTGGTAGCGGGGGCTTACAATGAGCAGTTCTTC. The gene calls are TRBV11-2 and TRBJ2-1; 9 nucleotides agree with TRBD2. This CDR3 contains 15 residues. Germline CDR1 SGHAT, CDR2 FQNNGV. The V segment lost 3 bases and the J segment 4 bases; nucleotides outside the gene matches: 4. Together with reference TRBV11-2 and TRBJ2-1, the CDR3 gives the full variable domain: EAGVAQSPRYKIIEKRQSVAFWCNPISGHATLYWYQQILGQGPKLLIQFQNNGVVDDSQLPKDRFSAERLKGVDSTLKIQPAKLEDSAVYLCASSLVAGAYNEQFFGPGTRLTVL.

The CDR3: CASSPLLAGEETQYF. CDR3 DNA: TGTGCCAGCAGCCCCCTATTAGCGGGAGAAGAGACCCAGTACTTC. The V and J genes are TRBV7-6 and TRBJ2-5; 9 nucleotides align to TRBD2. Germline V gene lookup returns CDR1 SGHVS and CDR2 FNYEAQ. This CDR3 has 15 residues. The junction had 7 bases not matched to a gene; V was cut back by 5 bases and J by 3 bases.

The chain carries TRBV5-1 and TRBJ1-1; D is undetermined. Germline values: CDR1 SGHRS, CDR2 YFSETQ. V lost 6 bases and J lost 1, with 16 bases in between. The CDR3 length is 15 residues. The CDR3 protein is CASTTLDGGNTEAFF. CDR3 DNA sequence: TGCGCCAGCACTACCTTGGACGGAGGGAACACTGAAGCTTTCTTT.

The CDR3 nucleotides read TGTGCCAGCAGTGAATATATGGGGGGTCCTAATGAAAAACTGTTTTTT. Translating it yields CASSEYMGGPNEKLFF. This chain links TRBV25-1 with TRBJ1-4; D perhaps matches TRBD1 (5 bases). Trimming shortened V by 0 bases and J by 3 bases, and 11 bases separated the two germline ends. Germline V gene lookup returns CDR1 MGHDK and CDR2 SYGVNS. The CDR3 runs to 16 residues.

The V gene is TRBV2, the J gene TRBJ1-2, with D maybe TRBD1 (6 bases). CDR1 and CDR2 from the germline V gene are SNHLY and FYNNEI. V dropped 4 bases and J dropped 4 bases, with 10 bases sitting between them. There are 13 residues in the CDR3. The CDR3, as DNA: TGTGCCAGCAGTGGAGACAGGATCTATGGCTACACCTTC. This gives the protein CASSGDRIYGYTF.

This clone was counted between two and nine times. The chain recombines TRBV6-1 with TRBJ1-6, with 9 bases aligning to TRBD1. Germline CDR1 and CDR2: MNHNS and SASEGT. Unmatched junction bases numbered 7, after V lost 3 bases and J lost 10 bases. The CDR3 length is 15 residues. The CDR3 DNA sequence: TGTGCCAGCAGTGATCTGGGGACAGGGTCATCACCCCTCCACTTT. Translation gives CASSDLGTGSSPLHF.

This clone was seen a single time. The CDR3 reads CASSQDARENEKLFF. As DNA, the CDR3 is TGCGCCAGCAGCCAAGATGCCCGTGAGAATGAAAAACTGTTTTTT. This rearrangement joins TRBV4-1 to TRBJ1-4, with D uncertain. The CDR3 extends over 15 amino acids. The germline V gene encodes CDR1 MGHRA and CDR2 YSYEKL. Trimming stripped 0 bases from V and 5 bases from J, with 10 bases between.

The V and J genes are TRBV7-9 and TRBJ1-5; D may be TRBD1 (6 bases). The germline V gene has CDR1 SEHNR and CDR2 FQNEAQ (reference sequence). V lost 5 bases to trimming and J lost 0 bases, with 14 bases between them. This CDR3 is 16 amino acids long. CDR3 region: CASSAGGLYSNQPQHF. CDR3 nucleotides: TGTGCCAGCAGCGCTGGGGGGCTCTATAGCAATCAGCCCCAGCATTTT.

This rearrangement joins TRBV5-5 to TRBJ2-5, with 7 nucleotides matching TRBD1. The CDR3 length is 14 residues. Germline V CDR1 and CDR2: SGHKS, YYEKEE (reference sequence). V trimming: 0 bases; J trimming: 1 base; junction bases outside the gene matches: 0. CDR3 in DNA: TGTGCCAGCAGCTTGGGGGACAGCCAAGAGACCCAGTACTTC. This gives the protein CASSLGDSQETQYF.

CDR3 DNA: TGTGCCATCAGTGAGGGTGGGGTGGGCTATGGCTACACCTTC. It translates to CAISEGGVGYGYTF. The chain combines TRBV10-3 with TRBJ1-2; no reliable D call. Germline CDR1 reads ENHRY; CDR2 reads SYGVKD. The CDR3 is made up of 14 amino acids. Trimming removed 2 bases from V and 4 bases from J, with 11 bases in between.

About this clone itself: The junction differs from germline at one of its ends, possibly a read error. CDR3 bases: TGTGCCAGCAGTCCCGGCCTGTACACTGAGGCTTTCTTT. This encodes CASSPGLYTEAFF. This chain uses TRBV6-6 with TRBJ1-1; D gene unclear. Germline V CDR1 and CDR2: MNHNY, SVGAGI (reference sequence). The CDR3 length is 13 residues.

This chain connects TRBV5-1 to TRBJ1-2; D not resolved. The CDR3 contains 14 residues. The V gene's germline CDR1 is SGHRS and CDR2 YFSETQ. The V end lost 0 bases, the J end lost 0 bases, and 6 bases lay between the germline ends. In DNA form, the CDR3 reads TGCGCCAGCAGCTTGGACACCGCTAACTATGGCTACACCTTC. Translated, it gives CASSLDTANYGYTF.

This chain's CDR3 is CASRSILSRAASGESSYNEQFF. The CDR3 DNA reads TGTGCCAGCAGGTCTATTTTGTCGAGGGCGGCTAGCGGGGAGAGCTCCTACAATGAGCAGTTCTTC. This chain links TRBV7-3 with TRBJ2-1; TRBD2 aligns across 9 bases. This CDR3 is 22 amino acids long. Trimming took 6 bases from V and 0 from J; bases not matched to a gene: 24. Germline CDR1 is SGHTA and CDR2 is FQGTGA.

The chain has TRBV19 and TRBJ2-1; 11 nucleotides align to TRBD2. The V and J ends lost 4 bases and 7 bases, in that order; junction bases with no gene match: 6. The germline CDR1 and CDR2 sequences are LNHDA and SQIVND (reference sequence). The CDR3 has 15 residues. The CDR3 nucleotides are TGTGCCAGTAGTACAACCGGGACTAGCGGTAATGAGCAGTTCTTC. Its translation is CASSTTGTSGNEQFF.

This chain connects TRBV19 to TRBJ2-1; 7 nucleotides line up with TRBD2. CDR1 LNHDA and CDR2 SQIVND come from the germline V gene (reference sequence). CDR3 length: 15 residues. Losses at the gene ends were 3 bases for V and 9 bases for J; bases not matched to a gene: 11. The CDR3 coding sequence is TGTGCCAGTAGTATTTTGGGGGAGGGGAAGGGTGAGCAGTTCTTC. It is translated as CASSILGEGKGEQFF.

V usage is TRBV5-6 and J usage is TRBJ1-2; possibly TRBD1 for D (6 bases). V lost 4 bases and J lost 1, with 11 bases in between. The germline V gene encodes CDR1 SGHDT and CDR2 YYEEEE. The CDR3 is 14 residues long. In DNA, the CDR3 is TGTGCCAGCAGCGTTAGGACAGTTAACTATGGCTACACCTTC. Translating gives CASSVRTVNYGYTF.

V and J are TRBV6-1 and TRBJ2-1, with D perhaps matching TRBD1 (5 bases). The CDR3 extends over 15 amino acids. Trimming removed 2 bases from V and 1 base from J, with 9 bases in between. The V gene's germline CDR1 is MNHNS and CDR2 SASEGT. The CDR3 spells CASSETPGSYNEQFF. The CDR3 DNA reads TGTGCCAGCAGTGAAACCCCAGGGTCCTACAATGAGCAGTTCTTC.

The chain combines TRBV7-9 with TRBJ1-6; D is possibly TRBD1 (5 bases). CDR1 is SEHNR and CDR2 is FQNEAQ in the germline V gene (reference sequence). Trimming cost V 7 bases and J 12 bases, with 19 bases left between them. The CDR3 has 14 amino acids. The CDR3 loop reads CASTAGAADLPLHF. CDR3 bases: TGTGCCAGCACCGCTGGGGCCGCGGATTTACCCCTCCACTTT. Full variable domain (missing parts from reference TRBV7-9 and TRBJ1-6): DTGVSQNPRHKITKRGQNVTFRCDPISEHNRLYWYRQTLGQGPEFLTYFQNEAQLEKSRLLSDRFSAERPKGSFSTLEIQRTEQGDSAMYLCASTAGAADLPLHFGNGTRLTVT.

CDR3 bases: TGTGCCAGCAGCTTTGATGGCGGGACTGAAGCTTTCTTT. Protein: CASSFDGGTEAFF. The chain carries TRBV7-9 and TRBJ1-1; D is ambiguous. In germline, CDR1 is SEHNR, CDR2 FQNEAQ (reference sequence). V lost 3 bases and J 5 bases, leaving 10 bases between the germline ends. The length of the CDR3 is 13 residues.

This clone ranks as medium-sized. The CDR3: CSVEDQRGEAYEQYF. The DNA of the CDR3 is TGCAGCGTTGAAGATCAAAGGGGAGAGGCCTACGAGCAGTACTTC. The chain links TRBV29-1 to TRBJ2-7; TRBD1 or TRBD2 may be the D gene (5 bases each). Germline CDR1 reads SQVTM; CDR2 reads ANQGSEA. Between the trimmed V and J ends, which lost 0 bases and 2 bases, there was a span of 14 bases. The CDR3 runs 15 residues.

The V and J genes are TRBV6-5 and TRBJ1-2, with D perhaps TRBD1 (6 bases). V lost 4 bases and J 2 bases, leaving 14 bases between the germline ends. The CDR3 contains 15 residues. Germline loops: CDR1 MNHEY, CDR2 SVGAGI. The DNA of the CDR3 is TGTGCCAGCAGTTTTCTAGGGGGGCCCAACTATGGCTACACCTTC. This translates into CASSFLGGPNYGYTF.

The CDR3 reads CASSLMAGLGTEAFF. The DNA for the CDR3 is TGTGCCAGCAGCTTAATGGCGGGACTGGGCACTGAAGCTTTCTTT. This chain links TRBV11-2 with TRBJ1-1; a possible D gene is TRBD1 (5 bases). Deletions cut 2 bases from V and 4 bases from J, with 14 bases between. Germline CDR1 SGHAT, CDR2 FQNNGV. The CDR3 length is 15 residues.

This chain uses TRBV5-6 with TRBJ1-1; TRBD1 might be the D (5 bases). This CDR3 is 15 amino acids long. Germline CDR1 and CDR2: SGHDT and YYEEEE. Trimming left V 0 bases short and J 0 bases short, with 9 bases between. CDR3 in amino acids: CASSLVAGLNTEAFF. The DNA for the CDR3 is TGTGCCAGCAGCTTGGTTGCAGGGTTGAACACTGAAGCTTTCTTT.

The chain carries TRBV29-1 and TRBJ2-1; possibly TRBD1 or TRBD2 for D (7 bases each). Trimming cost V 7 bases and J 3 bases, with 16 bases left between them. CDR1 SQVTM and CDR2 ANQGSEA come from the germline V gene. The CDR3 spans 14 residues. The CDR3 region is CSGEGRGGYNEQFF. In DNA, the CDR3 is TGCAGCGGGGAGGGCAGGGGGGGCTACAATGAGCAGTTCTTC.

The V and J genes are TRBV9 and TRBJ2-1, with 11 bases fitting TRBD2. Trimming at V came to 0 bases and at J to 5 bases, leaving 4 bases not matched to a gene. The CDR3 is 16 residues long. CDR1 and CDR2 from the germline V gene are SGDLS and YYNGEE. CDR3 coding DNA: TGTGCCAGCAGCGTAGGTGTAGCGGGGGGGGACAATGAGCAGTTCTTC. Protein sequence: CASSVGVAGGDNEQFF.

The chain carries TRBV7-9 and TRBJ2-7; the D is unclear. Trimming removed 5 bases at V and 2 bases at J, with 16 bases between. The germline gives CDR1 SEHNR, CDR2 FQNEAQ (reference sequence). The length of the CDR3 is 15 residues. The CDR3 coding sequence is TGTGCCAGCAGCCCCCTGACATCCCTAACCTACGAGCAGTACTTC. This sequence encodes CASSPLTSLTYEQYF.